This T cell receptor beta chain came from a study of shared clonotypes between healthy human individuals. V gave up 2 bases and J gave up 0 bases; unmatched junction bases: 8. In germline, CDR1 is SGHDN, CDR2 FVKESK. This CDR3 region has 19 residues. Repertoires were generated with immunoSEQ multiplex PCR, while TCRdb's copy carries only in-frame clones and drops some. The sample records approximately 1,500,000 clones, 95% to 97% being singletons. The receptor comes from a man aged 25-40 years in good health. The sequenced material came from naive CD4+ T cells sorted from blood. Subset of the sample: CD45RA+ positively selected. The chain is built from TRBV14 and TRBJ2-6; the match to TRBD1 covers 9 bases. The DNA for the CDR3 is TGTGCCAGCAGCCAATTCACTGGGACAGGGTACTCTGGGGCCAACGTCCTGACTTTC. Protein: CASSQFTGTGYSGANVLTF.